The T cell receptor (beta chain) described here comes from a study of blood T cell repertoires in COVID-19. Study overall: The United States, Italy and Spain were the sources of the acute and convalescent COVID-19 samples.

Original data processing: For nucleated cells, counts were estimated from reference gene primer amplification. Sequencing was performed with immunoSEQ multiplex PCR; in TCRdb, only in-frame clones are kept and a portion is missing. For V, J and clone size, that table is used; D and trimming come from the DNA. This repertoire shows fewer than 400,000 clones, approximately 92% found once; its top ten account for less than 20%. This CDR3 comprises 17 residues. Trimming at V came to 5 bases and at J to 5 bases, leaving 12 bases not matched to a gene. Germline V gene sequence: CDR1 LNHDA, CDR2 SQIVND (reference sequence). Two consecutive negative NP/OP PCR tests, clearance, or resolved symptoms defined Cohort 3 recovery.

Material for sequencing was PBMCs or T cells enriched from blood (not recorded which). The sequence was collected from a woman in her 30s who had recovered from COVID-19. J is TRBJ2-5 and V is TRBV19; 12 nucleotides align to TRBD1. The CDR3 DNA reads TGTGCCAGTAGTCGAAGGCCGGGACAGGGGGCGCGTGAGACCCAGTACTTC. The encoded protein is CASSRRPGQGARETQYF. The full variable domain, with the rest looked up from reference TRBV19 and TRBJ2-5, is DGGITQSPKYLFRKEGQNVTLSCEQNLNHDAMYWYRQDPGQGLRLIYYSQIVNDFQKGDIAEGYSVSREKKESFPLTVTSAQKNPTAFYLCASSRRPGQGARETQYFGPGTRLLVL.